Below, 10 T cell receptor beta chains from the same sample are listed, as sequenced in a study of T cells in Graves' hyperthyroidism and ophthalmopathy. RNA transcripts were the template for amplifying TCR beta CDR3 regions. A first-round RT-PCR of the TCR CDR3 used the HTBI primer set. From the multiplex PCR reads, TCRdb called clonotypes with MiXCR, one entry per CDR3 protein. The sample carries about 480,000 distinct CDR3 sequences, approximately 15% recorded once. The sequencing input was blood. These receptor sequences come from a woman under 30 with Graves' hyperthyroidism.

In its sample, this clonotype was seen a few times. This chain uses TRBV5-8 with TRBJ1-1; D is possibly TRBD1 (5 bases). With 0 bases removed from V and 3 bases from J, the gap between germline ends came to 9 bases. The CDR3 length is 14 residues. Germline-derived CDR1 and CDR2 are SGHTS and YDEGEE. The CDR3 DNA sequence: TGTGCCAGCAGCTTGGAGAGGGGAGACACTGAAGCTTTCTTT. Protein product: CASSLERGDTEAFF.

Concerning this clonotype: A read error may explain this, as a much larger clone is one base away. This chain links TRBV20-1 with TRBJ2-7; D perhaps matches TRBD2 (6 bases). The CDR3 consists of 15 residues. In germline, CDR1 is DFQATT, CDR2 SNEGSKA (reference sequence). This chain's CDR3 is CSARDLRGSSYEQHF. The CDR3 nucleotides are TGCAGTGCTAGAGATCTACGGGGGAGCTCCTACGAGCAGCACTTC.

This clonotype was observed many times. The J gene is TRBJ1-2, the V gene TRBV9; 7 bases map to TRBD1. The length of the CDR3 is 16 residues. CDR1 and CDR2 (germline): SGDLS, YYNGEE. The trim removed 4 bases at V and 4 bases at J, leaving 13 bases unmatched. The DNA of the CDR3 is TGTGCCAGCAGCCCGCGGACAGGACCTACCGTCTATGGCTACACCTTC. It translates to CASSPRTGPTVYGYTF.

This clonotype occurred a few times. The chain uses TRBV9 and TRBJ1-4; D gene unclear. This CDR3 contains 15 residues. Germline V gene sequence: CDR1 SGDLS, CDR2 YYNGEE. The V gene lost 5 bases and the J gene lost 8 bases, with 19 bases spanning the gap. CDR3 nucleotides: TGTGCCAGCAGTTACAACGACGCAGCAGCCGAAAAACTGTTTTTT. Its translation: CASSYNDAAAEKLFF.

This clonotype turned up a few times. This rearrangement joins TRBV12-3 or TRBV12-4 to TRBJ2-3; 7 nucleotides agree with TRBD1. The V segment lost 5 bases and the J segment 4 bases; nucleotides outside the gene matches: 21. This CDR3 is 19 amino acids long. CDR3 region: CASSPRDRTSPTRSDTQYF. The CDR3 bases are TGTGCCAGCAGTCCGAGGGACAGAACATCACCGACACGTTCAGATACGCAGTATTTT.

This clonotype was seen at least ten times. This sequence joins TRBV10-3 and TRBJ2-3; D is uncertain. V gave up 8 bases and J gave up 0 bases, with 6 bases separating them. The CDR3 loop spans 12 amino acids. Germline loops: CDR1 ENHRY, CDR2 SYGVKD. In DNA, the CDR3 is TGTGCCATCTCAGACAGCACAGATACGCAGTATTTT. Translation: CAISDSTDTQYF.

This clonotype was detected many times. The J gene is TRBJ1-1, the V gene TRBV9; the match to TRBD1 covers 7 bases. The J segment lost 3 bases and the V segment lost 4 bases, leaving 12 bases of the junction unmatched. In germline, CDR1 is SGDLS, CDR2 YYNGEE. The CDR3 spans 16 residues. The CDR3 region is CASSSGQAEWHTEAFF. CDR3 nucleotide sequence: TGTGCCAGCAGCTCCGGACAGGCGGAGTGGCACACTGAAGCTTTCTTT.

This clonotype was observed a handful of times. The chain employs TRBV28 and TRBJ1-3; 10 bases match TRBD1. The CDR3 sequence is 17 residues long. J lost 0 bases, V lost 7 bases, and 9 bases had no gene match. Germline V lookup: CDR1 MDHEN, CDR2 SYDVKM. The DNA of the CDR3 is TGTGCCAGCAATACGGCGGGACAGGGGCCCTCTGGAAACACCATATATTTT. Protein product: CASNTAGQGPSGNTIYF.

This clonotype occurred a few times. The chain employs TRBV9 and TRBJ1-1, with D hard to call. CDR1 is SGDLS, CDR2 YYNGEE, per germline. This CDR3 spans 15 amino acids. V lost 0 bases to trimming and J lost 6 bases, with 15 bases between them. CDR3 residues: CASSVEEKGRAEAFF. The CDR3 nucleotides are TGTGCCAGCAGCGTAGAGGAGAAGGGAAGAGCTGAAGCTTTCTTT.

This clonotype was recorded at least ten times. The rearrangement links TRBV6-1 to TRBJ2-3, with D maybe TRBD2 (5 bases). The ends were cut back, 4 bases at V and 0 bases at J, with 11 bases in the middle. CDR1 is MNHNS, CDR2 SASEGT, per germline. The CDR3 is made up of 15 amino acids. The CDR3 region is CASSADWRSTDTQYF. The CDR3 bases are TGTGCCAGCAGTGCGGACTGGAGGAGCACAGATACGCAGTATTTT.